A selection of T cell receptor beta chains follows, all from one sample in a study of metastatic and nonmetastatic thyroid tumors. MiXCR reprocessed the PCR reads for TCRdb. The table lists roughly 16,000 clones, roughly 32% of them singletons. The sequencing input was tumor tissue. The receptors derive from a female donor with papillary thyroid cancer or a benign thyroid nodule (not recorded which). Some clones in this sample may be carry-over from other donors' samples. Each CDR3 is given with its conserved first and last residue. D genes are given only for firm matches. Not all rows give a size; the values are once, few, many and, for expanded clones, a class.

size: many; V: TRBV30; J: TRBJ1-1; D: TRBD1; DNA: TGTGCCTGGAGAAGGACAGGGACTGAAGCTTTCTTT; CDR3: CAWRRTGTEAFF
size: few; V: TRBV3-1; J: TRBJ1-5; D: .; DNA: TGTGCCAGCAGCCAAGGAGCCGTCAGCAATCAGCCCCGACATTTT; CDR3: CASSQGAVSNQPRHF
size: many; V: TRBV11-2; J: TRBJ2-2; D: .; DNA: TGTGCCAGCAGCTTAGACTGGAGGCGCGGGGAGCTGTTTTTT; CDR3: CASSLDWRRGELFF
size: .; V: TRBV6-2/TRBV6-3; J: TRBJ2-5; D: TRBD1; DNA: TGTGCCAGCAGTTACACCTCGAGACAGGGGTCCCAAGAGACCCAGTACTTC; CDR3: CASSYTSRQGSQETQYF
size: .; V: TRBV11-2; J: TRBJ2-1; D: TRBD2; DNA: TGTGCCAGCAGCTTATGGACTAGACCGAACAATGAGCAGTTCTTC; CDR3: CASSLWTRPNNEQFF
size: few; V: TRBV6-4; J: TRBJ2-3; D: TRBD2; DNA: TGTGCCAGCAGTGAAGGTAGCGGGACCAAGCAGTATTTT; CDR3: CASSEGSGTKQYF
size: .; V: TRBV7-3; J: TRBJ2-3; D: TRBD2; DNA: TGTGCCAGCAGCTTAAACGGGGGGACTTACACAGATACGCAGTATTTT; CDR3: CASSLNGGTYTDTQYF
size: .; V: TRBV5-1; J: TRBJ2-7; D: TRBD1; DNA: TGCGCCAGCAGCTTGGGGGACCCCGGGACAGGGGGTTCCTACGAGCAGTACTTC; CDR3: CASSLGDPGTGGSYEQYF
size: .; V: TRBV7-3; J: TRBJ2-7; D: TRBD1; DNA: TGTGCCAGCAGCCCTCAGACAGGGGCAGCCTACGAGCAGTACTTC; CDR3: CASSPQTGAAYEQYF
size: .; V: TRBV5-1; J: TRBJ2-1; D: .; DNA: TGCGCCAGCAGCTTAATAACCGGGATTAACAATGAGCAGTTCTTC; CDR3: CASSLITGINNEQFF
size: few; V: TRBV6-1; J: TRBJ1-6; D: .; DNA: TGTGCCAGCAGTGCCAACAGGGTTAGCTCCTATAATTCACCCCTCCACTTT; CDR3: CASSANRVSSYNSPLHF
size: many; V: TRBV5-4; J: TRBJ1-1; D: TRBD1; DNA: TGTGCCAGCAGCTTGAGGACAGACAGGGCTGAAGCTTTCTTT; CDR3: CASSLRTDRAEAFF
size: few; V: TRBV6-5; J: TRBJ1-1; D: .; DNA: TGTGCCAGCAGTTACTCAGGGCACGCGGGGAACACTGAAGCTTTCTTT; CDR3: CASSYSGHAGNTEAFF
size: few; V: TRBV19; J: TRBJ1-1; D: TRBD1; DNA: TGTGCCTGTAGTACCCGGGACAGACCATCTGAAGCTTTCTTT; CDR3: CACSTRDRPSEAFF
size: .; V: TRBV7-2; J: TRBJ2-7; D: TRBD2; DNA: TGTGCCAGCAGGGGAAGCGGGGGGGCCTACGAGCAGTACTTC; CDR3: CASRGSGGAYEQYF
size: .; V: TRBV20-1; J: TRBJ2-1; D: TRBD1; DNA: TGCAGTGCTCCGGGACAGACAAGCTCCTACAATGAGCAGTTCTTC; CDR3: CSAPGQTSSYNEQFF
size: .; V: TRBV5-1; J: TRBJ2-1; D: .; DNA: TGCGCCAGCAGCTTGGAACCCGATCGGGGGAATGAGCAGTTCTTC; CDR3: CASSLEPDRGNEQFF
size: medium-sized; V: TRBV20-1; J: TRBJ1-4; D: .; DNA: TGCAGTGCTAGTTTCCGTGAAAAACTGTTTTTT; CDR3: CSASFREKLFF
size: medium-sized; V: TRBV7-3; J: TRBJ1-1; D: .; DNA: TGTGCCAGCAGCGTGCAACAGGGTGCTGAAGCTTTCTTT; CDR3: CASSVQQGAEAFF
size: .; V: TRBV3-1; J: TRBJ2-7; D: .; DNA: TGTGCCAGCAGCCAAGGTTCGGACTCCTACGAGCAGTACTTC; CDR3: CASSQGSDSYEQYF
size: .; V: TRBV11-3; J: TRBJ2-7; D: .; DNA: TGTGCCAGCAGTCCCACCTCCTACGAGCAGTGCTTC; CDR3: CASSPTSYEQCF
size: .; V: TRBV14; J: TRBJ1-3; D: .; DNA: TGTGCCAGCAGCCAAGGACGGGTCTCTGGAAACACCATATATTTT; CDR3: CASSQGRVSGNTIYF
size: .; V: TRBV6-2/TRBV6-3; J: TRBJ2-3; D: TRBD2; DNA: TGTGCCAGCAGACCCCCGCTAGCGGGAATTCGGGATACGCAGTATTTT; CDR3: CASRPPLAGIRDTQYF
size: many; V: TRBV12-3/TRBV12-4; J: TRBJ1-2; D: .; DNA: TGTGCCAGCAGACCCCGGGAGGGGAGCTATGGCTACACCTTC; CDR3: CASRPREGSYGYTF